Listed below are T cell receptor beta chains from one sample, sequenced in a study of blood T cell repertoires in COVID-19. Assay used: immunoSEQ multiplex PCR; TCRdb lists only in-frame clones, some missing. The table includes about 160,000 clones, approximately 93% detected once. Sequenced input: peripheral blood. These receptors were collected from a woman aged 60 to 75 with COVID-19, enrolled during active disease. Each CDR3 is given with its conserved first and last residue. Each record gives: V gene, CDR3 length, clone size, J gene, D gene, CDR3 protein, CDR3 DNA. The D gene is left open where the match is weak. Rows may omit the clone size; those that give it use once, few, many or a size class.

V: TRBV2
length: 13
size: .
J: TRBJ1-2
D: TRBD1
CDR3: CASSGDRSYGYTF
DNA: TGTGCCAGCAGCGGGGACAGGTCCTATGGCTACACCTTC

V: TRBV29-1
length: 14
size: .
J: TRBJ2-5
D: .
CDR3: CSVKTWGLTETQYF
DNA: TGCAGCGTCAAAACTTGGGGGCTCACAGAGACCCAGTACTTC

V: TRBV2
length: 16
size: .
J: TRBJ1-5
D: .
CDR3: CASSESGVDSNQPQHF
DNA: TGTGCCAGCAGTGAATCGGGGGTGGATAGCAATCAGCCCCAGCATTTT

V: TRBV19
length: 17
size: .
J: TRBJ2-5
D: TRBD1
CDR3: CASSMYPGTGEQETQYF
DNA: TGTGCCAGTAGTATGTATCCCGGGACAGGTGAACAAGAGACCCAGTACTTC

V: TRBV19
length: 14
size: .
J: TRBJ1-2
D: .
CDR3: CASSITRGTYGYTF
DNA: TGTGCCAGTAGTATAACCAGGGGTACCTATGGCTACACCTTC

V: TRBV6-5
length: 15
size: .
J: TRBJ2-7
D: .
CDR3: CASSYPGQGFYEQYF
DNA: TGTGCCAGCAGTTACCCTGGACAAGGATTCTACGAGCAGTACTTC

V: TRBV11-2
length: 14
size: .
J: TRBJ2-5
D: .
CDR3: CASSSRGDRETQYF
DNA: TGTGCCAGCAGCTCCAGGGGGGATAGAGAGACCCAGTACTTC

V: TRBV5-1
length: 17
size: .
J: TRBJ1-5
D: .
CDR3: CASSLGEAQGGNQPQHF
DNA: TGCGCCAGCAGCTTGGGGGAAGCACAGGGTGGGAATCAGCCCCAGCATTTT

V: TRBV6-5
length: 16
size: once
J: TRBJ1-5
D: .
CDR3: CASSYSGLGGNQPQHF
DNA: TGTGCCAGCAGTTACTCGGGCCTGGGAGGCAATCAGCCCCAGCATTTT

V: TRBV6-5
length: 15
size: .
J: TRBJ1-2
D: .
CDR3: CASSLTGWANYGYTF
DNA: TGTGCCAGCAGTCTTACAGGGTGGGCTAACTATGGCTACACCTTC

V: TRBV7-2
length: 16
size: once
J: TRBJ1-5
D: .
CDR3: CASSPHHGYGNQPQHF
DNA: TGTGCCAGCAGCCCCCATCACGGGTACGGCAATCAGCCCCAGCATTTT

V: TRBV11-1
length: 14
size: .
J: TRBJ1-6
D: .
CDR3: CASTWLQGNSPLHF
DNA: TGTGCCAGCACCTGGCTTCAGGGCAATTCACCCCTCCACTTT

V: TRBV9
length: 13
size: .
J: TRBJ2-3
D: TRBD1
CDR3: CASSVTGADTQYF
DNA: TGTGCCAGCAGCGTGACAGGGGCAGATACGCAGTATTTT

V: TRBV20-1
length: 18
size: .
J: TRBJ1-5
D: .
CDR3: CSASGRGSGEVSNQPQHF
DNA: TGCAGTGCTAGTGGTCGGGGGTCGGGGGAGGTTAGCAATCAGCCCCAGCATTTT

V: TRBV27
length: 13
size: .
J: TRBJ1-2
D: TRBD1
CDR3: CASSSTGIYGYTF
DNA: TGTGCCAGCAGTTCGACAGGGATCTATGGCTACACCTTC

V: TRBV9
length: 11
size: .
J: TRBJ1-2
D: .
CDR3: CASSDLDGYTF
DNA: TGTGCCAGCAGCGACTTAGATGGCTACACCTTC

V: TRBV30
length: 13
size: .
J: TRBJ1-2
D: TRBD1
CDR3: CAWSVQQGGGYTF
DNA: TGTGCCTGGAGTGTACAACAGGGGGGTGGCTACACCTTC

V: TRBV10-2
length: 13
size: .
J: TRBJ1-1
D: .
CDR3: CASSRQANTEAFF
DNA: TGCGCCAGCAGTCGACAGGCGAACACTGAAGCTTTCTTT

V: TRBV14
length: 15
size: once
J: TRBJ2-3
D: TRBD2
CDR3: CASSRLTGGTDTQYF
DNA: TGTGCCAGCAGCCGACTCACGGGGGGTACAGATACGCAGTATTTT

V: TRBV10-3
length: 14
size: .
J: TRBJ1-1
D: TRBD1
CDR3: CAISEDRARTEAFF
DNA: TGTGCCATCAGTGAGGACAGGGCGAGAACTGAAGCTTTCTTT

V: TRBV6-5
length: 15
size: .
J: TRBJ1-5
D: TRBD1
CDR3: CASSPGQGANQPQHF
DNA: TGTGCCAGCAGCCCGGGACAGGGGGCCAATCAGCCCCAGCATTTT

V: TRBV12-3/TRBV12-4
length: 13
size: .
J: TRBJ1-5
D: .
CDR3: CASSLDSRQPQHF
DNA: TGTGCCAGCAGTCTGGACAGTAGACAGCCCCAGCATTTT

V: TRBV5-4
length: 13
size: .
J: TRBJ1-2
D: .
CDR3: CASSLEGDRGYTF
DNA: TGTGCCAGCAGCTTAGAGGGGGATCGCGGCTACACCTTC

V: TRBV6-2/TRBV6-3
length: 14
size: .
J: TRBJ1-1
D: .
CDR3: CASSYKLPNTEAFF
DNA: TGTGCCAGCAGTTACAAGCTTCCGAACACTGAAGCTTTCTTT

V: TRBV9
length: 14
size: .
J: TRBJ1-2
D: .
CDR3: CASSVGDKLGGYTF
DNA: TGTGCCAGCAGCGTCGGGGACAAGTTGGGCGGCTACACCTTC

V: TRBV7-9
length: 19
size: .
J: TRBJ1-4
D: TRBD1
CDR3: CASSLFVGSRDRENEKLFF
DNA: TGTGCCAGCAGCTTATTTGTGGGTAGCCGAGACAGGGAAAATGAAAAACTGTTTTTT

V: TRBV6-1
length: 15
size: .
J: TRBJ2-7
D: .
CDR3: CASSETTGFRYEQYF
DNA: TGTGCCAGCAGTGAGACTACAGGGTTTCGGTACGAGCAGTACTTC

V: TRBV7-8
length: 14
size: once
J: TRBJ2-3
D: TRBD1
CDR3: CASIGTGGTDTQYF
DNA: TGTGCCAGCATTGGGACAGGGGGCACAGATACGCAGTATTTT

V: TRBV7-2
length: 14
size: once
J: TRBJ2-7
D: .
CDR3: CASSSGRGSYEQYF
DNA: TGTGCCAGCAGCAGTGGCAGGGGCTCCTACGAGCAGTACTTC

V: TRBV7-6
length: 15
size: .
J: TRBJ1-3
D: .
CDR3: CASSLDSFSGNTIYF
DNA: TGTGCCAGCAGCTTAGACAGTTTCTCTGGAAACACCATATATTTT

V: TRBV18
length: 16
size: once
J: TRBJ1-4
D: TRBD1
CDR3: CASSQPGQGRNEKLFF
DNA: TGTGCCAGCTCACAACCGGGACAGGGACGAAATGAAAAACTGTTTTTT

V: TRBV7-3
length: 16
size: .
J: TRBJ2-1
D: TRBD1
CDR3: CASSLTGQVRHNEQFF
DNA: TGTGCCAGCAGCTTAACGGGACAGGTTCGTCACAATGAGCAGTTCTTC

V: TRBV7-2
length: 14
size: .
J: TRBJ2-3
D: .
CDR3: CASSLELEIDTQYF
DNA: TGTGCCAGCAGCTTAGAACTAGAGATAGATACGCAGTATTTT

V: TRBV2
length: 14
size: .
J: TRBJ2-2
D: TRBD2
CDR3: CAGGLAGHTGELFF
DNA: TGTGCCGGGGGACTAGCGGGGCACACCGGGGAGCTGTTTTTT

V: TRBV3-1/TRBV3-2
length: 14
size: .
J: TRBJ1-2
D: .
CDR3: CASSQAGVVYGYTF
DNA: TGTGCCAGCAGCCAAGCCGGGGTGGTCTATGGCTACACCTTC

V: TRBV5-1
length: 15
size: .
J: TRBJ1-4
D: TRBD1
CDR3: CASSLRQGFNEKLFF
DNA: TGCGCCAGCAGCTTGAGACAGGGGTTTAATGAAAAACTGTTTTTT

V: TRBV7-2
length: 14
size: .
J: TRBJ1-3
D: .
CDR3: CASSFGQTGNTIYF
DNA: TGTGCCAGCAGCTTTGGACAGACAGGAAACACCATATATTTT

V: TRBV5-5
length: 13
size: .
J: TRBJ2-7
D: .
CDR3: CASSFVKPHEQYF
DNA: TGTGCCAGCAGCTTTGTCAAGCCTCACGAGCAGTACTTC

V: TRBV5-1
length: 18
size: .
J: TRBJ1-4
D: .
CDR3: CASRTFPRETATNEKLFF
DNA: TGCGCCAGCAGGACTTTTCCGAGGGAAACTGCAACTAATGAAAAACTGTTTTTT

V: TRBV7-2
length: 14
size: .
J: TRBJ1-4
D: .
CDR3: CASSPGKGREKLFF
DNA: TGTGCCAGCAGCCCGGGGAAGGGTCGAGAAAAACTGTTTTTT

V: TRBV2
length: 14
size: .
J: TRBJ2-7
D: TRBD2
CDR3: CASSPPGLSHEQYF
DNA: TGTGCCAGCTCGCCCCCGGGACTAAGTCACGAGCAGTACTTC

V: TRBV27
length: 15
size: .
J: TRBJ1-3
D: .
CDR3: CASSIPRVSGNTIYF
DNA: TGTGCCAGCAGTATCCCCCGGGTTTCTGGAAACACCATATATTTT

V: TRBV5-4
length: 15
size: .
J: TRBJ1-2
D: TRBD1
CDR3: CASSQGTGYDYGYTF
DNA: TGTGCCAGCAGCCAGGGGACAGGGTACGACTATGGCTACACCTTC

V: TRBV25-1
length: 14
size: .
J: TRBJ1-3
D: TRBD1
CDR3: CASTERGHGNTIYF
DNA: TGTGCCAGCACCGAAAGGGGGCACGGAAACACCATATATTTT

V: TRBV18
length: 15
size: .
J: TRBJ1-2
D: TRBD1
CDR3: CASSPDRTGPYGYTF
DNA: TGTGCCAGCTCACCGGACAGGACAGGGCCGTATGGCTACACCTTC

V: TRBV2
length: 15
size: .
J: TRBJ1-5
D: .
CDR3: CASSVSGGSNQPQHF
DNA: TGTGCCAGCAGTGTGTCCGGGGGAAGCAATCAGCCCCAGCATTTT

V: TRBV11-2
length: 16
size: .
J: TRBJ2-1
D: TRBD1
CDR3: CASSVIYRGSYNEQFF
DNA: TGTGCCAGCAGCGTAATATACAGGGGTTCCTACAATGAGCAGTTCTTC

V: TRBV30
length: 11
size: .
J: TRBJ1-2
D: TRBD1
CDR3: CAWGTGLGYTF
DNA: TGTGCCTGGGGGACAGGGTTAGGCTACACCTTC

V: TRBV10-3
length: 14
size: .
J: TRBJ2-1
D: TRBD2
CDR3: CAISGGSSYNEQFF
DNA: TGTGCCATCAGCGGGGGGAGCTCCTACAATGAGCAGTTCTTC

V: TRBV27
length: 14
size: once
J: TRBJ1-2
D: .
CDR3: CASSFQGLNYGYTF
DNA: TGTGCCAGCAGTTTTCAGGGGCTTAACTATGGCTACACCTTC

V: TRBV18
length: 15
size: .
J: TRBJ2-1
D: .
CDR3: CASSPTTGRYNEQFF
DNA: TGTGCCAGCTCTCCGACGACAGGCCGATACAATGAGCAGTTCTTC

V: TRBV7-2
length: 15
size: .
J: TRBJ1-5
D: .
CDR3: CASSPGGVSNQPQHF
DNA: TGTGCCAGCAGCCCGGGGGGGGTCAGCAATCAGCCCCAGCATTTT

V: TRBV25-1
length: 15
size: .
J: TRBJ2-1
D: TRBD2
CDR3: CASSDPSGAVDEQFF
DNA: TGTGCCAGCAGTGACCCTAGCGGGGCCGTGGATGAGCAGTTCTTC

V: TRBV11-2
length: 14
size: .
J: TRBJ2-5
D: TRBD2
CDR3: CASSQERGGETQYF
DNA: TGTGCCAGCAGCCAAGAGCGGGGAGGGGAGACCCAGTACTTC

V: TRBV5-5
length: 17
size: once
J: TRBJ1-1
D: .
CDR3: CASSQTEGRRLNTEAFF
DNA: TGTGCCAGCAGCCAAACCGAAGGCAGGCGCCTGAACACTGAAGCTTTCTTT

V: TRBV6-5
length: 15
size: .
J: TRBJ2-2
D: TRBD1
CDR3: CASSTRDRGAGELFF
DNA: TGTGCCAGCAGTACTCGGGACAGGGGGGCCGGGGAGCTGTTTTTT

V: TRBV6-2/TRBV6-3
length: 17
size: .
J: TRBJ2-5
D: TRBD2
CDR3: CASSYSLRGGMIETQYF
DNA: TGTGCCAGCAGTTACTCGCTGCGGGGGGGTATGATTGAGACCCAGTACTTC

V: TRBV9
length: 16
size: .
J: TRBJ1-3
D: .
CDR3: CASSVEYSRTGNTIYF
DNA: TGTGCCAGCAGCGTAGAATATAGCCGCACAGGAAACACCATATATTTT

V: TRBV11-2
length: 15
size: .
J: TRBJ2-1
D: TRBD1
CDR3: CASSVGTGTYNEQFF
DNA: TGTGCCAGCAGCGTAGGGACAGGGACCTACAATGAGCAGTTCTTC